Here is one TCR beta chain with its context. The sample is drawn from a study of blood T cell repertoires in COVID-19. Study information: Samples came from the United States, Italy and Spain, spanning acute and convalescent COVID-19.

In the authors' methods: Estimation of nucleated cell counts relied on the amplification of reference gene primers. The method was immunoSEQ multiplex PCR; TCRdb's version includes in-frame clones alone and lacks a portion of them. Clonal size and the V and J genes are those of that table, whereas D and trimming came from the DNA. The top ten clones hold around 5% of a sample with approximately 350,000 clones, roughly 87% of them seen once. Germline loops: CDR1 SGHRS, CDR2 YFSETQ. The CDR3 has 15 residues. After removal of 0 bases from V and 3 bases from J, the junction contained 2 bases not matched to a gene.

The sample consisted of PBMCs or T cells enriched from blood (not recorded which). The V gene is TRBV5-1, the J gene TRBJ1-2, with TRBD1 matching over 10 bases. The receptor comes from a woman aged 45-59 years who had recovered from COVID-19. This chain's CDR3 is CASSLEGQGYYGYTF. The CDR3 nucleotides are TGCGCCAGCAGCTTGGAGGGACAGGGGTACTATGGCTACACCTTC.